This T cell receptor beta chain came from a study of blood T cell repertoires in COVID-19 (dated by TCRdb to between 2020 and 2021). Turning to the overall study: The collaborator samples originated in the United States, Italy and Spain and spanned the acute and convalescent phases of COVID-19. Subjects who had been exposed to COVID-19, were actively infected with it, or had recovered from it provided the deeply sampled blood TCRbeta repertoires that made up the dataset. Where HLA class I and class II types were available, the types were taken from metadata supplied by the sample provider, not from assay-based typing. A freely available public database, intended as a resource for researchers studying the immune response to SARS-CoV-2, is where the repertoires were released. The prospective study material was composed of cDNA or gDNA derived from T cells, B-cell-depleted T cells, or PBMCs. A de-identified subject ID, COVID-19 status, age in years and sex were almost always included in the sample metadata. The samples were drawn from the first 160 participants of the ongoing ImmuneRACE study and from 950 to 1,500 subjects provided by 6 global collaborators. What the study reported, not specific to this receptor: The amount of clinical and demographic metadata varied by source and participant and was provided uncurated.

TCRbeta CDR3 regions were amplified from genomic DNA by means of the immunoSEQ Assay, a bias-controlled multiplex PCR. The original pipeline was this. Nucleated cell counts per sample were estimated from amplification of reference gene primers within the assay. To quantify the absolute abundance of each unique TCRbeta CDR3 rearrangement, sequence reads were collapsed and filtered. Productive Simpson clonality was computed per sample as the square root of Simpson's diversity index over productive rearrangements. Held by TCRdb, this immuneACCESS table contains in-frame sequences only and omits some clones. Under half of the omission traces to an unresolved V gene where checked; the cause of the rest is unknown. V, J and clone size were drawn from that table, and D and trimming were deduced from the DNA. The sample table records about 180,000 clones; about 88% of these occur just once. Together, the top ten hold roughly 2.9% of the sample.

Note on this clone: It has no known antigen specificity. Per-base qualities were not stored, and no clone one base away is much larger.

The collaborating institutions used their own protocols to collect whole blood in K2EDTA tubes. For TCRbeta analysis, collaborators shipped samples as frozen whole blood, isolated PBMCs, or DNA extracted from either of those sample types. The origin of this receptor is a woman younger than 45 with active or convalescent COVID-19. The sample consisted of peripheral blood.

The CDR3: CASSPTGFPGELFF. The DNA is as follows: TGTGCCAGCTCACCGACAGGGTTTCCCGGGGAGCTGTTTTTT. The chain uses TRBV18 and TRBJ2-2; 7 bases in the middle match TRBD1. V is cut back by 3 bases and J by 6 bases, with 4 bases in the junction unmatched. The CDR3, cysteine through phenylalanine, is 14 amino acids long. Only the CDR3 region is kept as DNA, spanning 42 bases read in frame from base 1. The CDR1 and CDR2 encoded by the germline V gene are KGHSH and LQKENI.